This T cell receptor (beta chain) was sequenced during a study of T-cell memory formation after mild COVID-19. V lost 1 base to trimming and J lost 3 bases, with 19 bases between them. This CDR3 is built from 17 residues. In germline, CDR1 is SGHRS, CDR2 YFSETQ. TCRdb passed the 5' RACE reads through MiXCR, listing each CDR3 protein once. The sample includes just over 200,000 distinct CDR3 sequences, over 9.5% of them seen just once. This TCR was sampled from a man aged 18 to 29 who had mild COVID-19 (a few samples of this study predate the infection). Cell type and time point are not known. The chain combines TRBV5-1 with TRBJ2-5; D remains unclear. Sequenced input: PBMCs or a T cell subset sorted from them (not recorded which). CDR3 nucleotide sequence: TGCGCCAGCAGCTTGCCCGCCCCCCAGCTCCGGGAAGAGACCCAGTACTTC. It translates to CASSLPAPQLREETQYF. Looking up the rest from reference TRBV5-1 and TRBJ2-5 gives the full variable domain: KAGVTQTPRYLIKTRGQQVTLSCSPISGHRSVSWYQQTPGQGLQFLFEYFSETQRNKGNFPGRFSGRQFSNSRSEMNVSTLELGDSALYLCASSLPAPQLREETQYFGPGTRLLVL.